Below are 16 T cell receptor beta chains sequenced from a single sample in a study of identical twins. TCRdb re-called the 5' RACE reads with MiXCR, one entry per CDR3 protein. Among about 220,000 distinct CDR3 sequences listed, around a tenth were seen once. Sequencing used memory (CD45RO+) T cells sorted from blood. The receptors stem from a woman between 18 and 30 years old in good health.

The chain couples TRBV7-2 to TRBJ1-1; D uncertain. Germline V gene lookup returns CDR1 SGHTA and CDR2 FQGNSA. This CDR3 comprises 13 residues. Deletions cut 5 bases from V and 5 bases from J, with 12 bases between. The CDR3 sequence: CASSRNTGTEAFF. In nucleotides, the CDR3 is TGTGCCAGCAGCCGAAACACGGGGACTGAAGCTTTCTTT. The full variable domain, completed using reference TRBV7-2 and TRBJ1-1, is GAGVSQSPSNKVTEKGKDVELRCDPISGHTALYWYRQSLGQGLEFLIYFQGNSAPDKSGLPSDRFSAERTGGSVSTLTIQRTQQEDSAVYLCASSRNTGTEAFFGQGTRLTVV.

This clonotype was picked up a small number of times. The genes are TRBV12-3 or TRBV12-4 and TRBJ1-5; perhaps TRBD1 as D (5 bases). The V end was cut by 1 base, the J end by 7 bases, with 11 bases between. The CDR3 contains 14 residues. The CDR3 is CASSLGGVGQPQHF. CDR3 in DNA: TGTGCCAGCAGTTTAGGGGGGGTCGGACAGCCCCAGCATTTT.

The CDR3 bases are TGTGCCAGCAGGTGGAGGGAAGATCAGCCCCAGCATTTT. As protein: CASRWREDQPQHF. The chain employs TRBV2 and TRBJ1-5; D is unresolved. The CDR3 contains 13 residues. The germline CDR1 and CDR2 sequences are SNHLY and FYNNEI. The V end was cut by 6 bases, the J end by 5 bases, with 11 bases between.

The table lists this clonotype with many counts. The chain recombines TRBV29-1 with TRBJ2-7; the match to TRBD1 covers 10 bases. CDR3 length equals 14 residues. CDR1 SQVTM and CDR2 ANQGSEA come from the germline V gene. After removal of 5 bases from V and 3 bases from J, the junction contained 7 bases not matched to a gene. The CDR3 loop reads CSVWTGGYGYEQYF. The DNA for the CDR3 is TGCAGCGTTTGGACAGGGGGGTATGGCTACGAGCAGTACTTC.

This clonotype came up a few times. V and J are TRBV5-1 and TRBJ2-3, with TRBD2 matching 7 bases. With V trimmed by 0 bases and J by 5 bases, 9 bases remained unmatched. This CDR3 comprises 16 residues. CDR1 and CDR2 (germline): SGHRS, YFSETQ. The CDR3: CASSLASSGGEDTQYF. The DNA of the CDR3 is TGCGCCAGCAGCTTGGCCTCTAGCGGAGGGGAAGATACGCAGTATTTT.

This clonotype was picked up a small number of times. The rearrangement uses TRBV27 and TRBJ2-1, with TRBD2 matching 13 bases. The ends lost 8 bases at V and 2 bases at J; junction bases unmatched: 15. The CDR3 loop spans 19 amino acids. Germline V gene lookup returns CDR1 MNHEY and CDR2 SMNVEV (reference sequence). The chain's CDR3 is CASHRRSGTSGDPYNEQFF. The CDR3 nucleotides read TGTGCCAGCCACCGGCGGAGCGGGACTAGCGGGGATCCCTACAATGAGCAGTTCTTC.

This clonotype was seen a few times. The CDR3 protein is CAIGRRDYGYTF. CDR3 nucleotide sequence: TGTGCCATCGGTCGCAGAGACTATGGCTACACCTTC. V and J are TRBV10-3 and TRBJ1-2, with D unclear. V was cut by 8 bases and J by 3 bases, with 10 bases left in between. This CDR3 comprises 12 residues. CDR1 is ENHRY and CDR2 is SYGVKD in the germline V gene.

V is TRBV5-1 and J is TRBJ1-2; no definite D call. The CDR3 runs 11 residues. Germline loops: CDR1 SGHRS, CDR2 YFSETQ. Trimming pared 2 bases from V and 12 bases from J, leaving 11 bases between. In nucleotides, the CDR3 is TGCGCCAGCAGCTTTGAGGGTGTTAACACCTTC. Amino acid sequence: CASSFEGVNTF. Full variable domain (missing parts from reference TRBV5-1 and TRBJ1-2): KAGVTQTPRYLIKTRGQQVTLSCSPISGHRSVSWYQQTPGQGLQFLFEYFSETQRNKGNFPGRFSGRQFSNSRSEMNVSTLELGDSALYLCASSFEGVNTFGSGTRLTVV.

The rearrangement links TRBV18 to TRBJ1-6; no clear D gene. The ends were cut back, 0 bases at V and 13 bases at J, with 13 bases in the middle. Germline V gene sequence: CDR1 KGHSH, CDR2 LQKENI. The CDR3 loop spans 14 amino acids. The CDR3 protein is CASSPPGDTRPLHF. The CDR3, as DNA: TGTGCCAGCTCACCACCGGGCGATACCAGGCCCCTCCACTTT.

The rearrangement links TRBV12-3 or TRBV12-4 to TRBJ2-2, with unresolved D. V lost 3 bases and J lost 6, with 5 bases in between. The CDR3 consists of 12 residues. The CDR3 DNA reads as TGTGCCAGCAGTTTTCAGGCCGGGGAGCTGTTTTTT. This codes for CASSFQAGELFF.

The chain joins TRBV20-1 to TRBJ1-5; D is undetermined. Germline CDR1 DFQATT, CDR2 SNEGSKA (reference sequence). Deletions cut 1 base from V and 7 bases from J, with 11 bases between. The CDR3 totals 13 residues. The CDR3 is CSARAAKGQPQHF. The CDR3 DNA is TGCAGTGCTAGAGCTGCGAAAGGGCAGCCCCAGCATTTT.

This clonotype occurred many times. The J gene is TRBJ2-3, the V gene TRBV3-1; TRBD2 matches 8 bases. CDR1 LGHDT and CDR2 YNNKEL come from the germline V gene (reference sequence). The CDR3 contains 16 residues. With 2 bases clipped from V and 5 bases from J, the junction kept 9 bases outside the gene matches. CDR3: CASSQYGGGVKDTQYF. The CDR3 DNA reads TGTGCCAGCAGCCAATACGGGGGGGGCGTCAAAGATACGCAGTATTTT.

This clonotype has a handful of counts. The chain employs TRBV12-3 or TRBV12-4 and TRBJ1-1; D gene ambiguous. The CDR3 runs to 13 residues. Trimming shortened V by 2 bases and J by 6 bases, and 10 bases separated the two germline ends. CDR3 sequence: CASSLRGVAEAFF. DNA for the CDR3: TGTGCCAGCAGTTTACGGGGAGTGGCTGAAGCTTTCTTT.

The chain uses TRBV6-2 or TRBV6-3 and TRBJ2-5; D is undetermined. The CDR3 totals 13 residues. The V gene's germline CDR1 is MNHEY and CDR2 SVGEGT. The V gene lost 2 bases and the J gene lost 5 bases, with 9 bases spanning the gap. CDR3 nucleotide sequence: TGTGCCAGCAGTTACGACGTATACGAGACCCAGTACTTC. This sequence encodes CASSYDVYETQYF.

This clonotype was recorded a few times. CDR3 in amino acids: CASSLGNAGANVLTF. The CDR3 DNA follows: TGCGCCAGCAGCTTGGGGAATGCTGGGGCCAACGTCCTGACTTTC. J is TRBJ2-6 and V is TRBV5-1; D uncertain. Deletions cut 0 bases from V and 2 bases from J, with 6 bases between. CDR1 is SGHRS, CDR2 YFSETQ, per germline. The CDR3 loop spans 15 amino acids.

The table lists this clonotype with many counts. CDR3 coding DNA: TGTGCCAGCAGTACGCAGGGGGCGCAGGGCAATCAGCCCCAGCATTTT. Its protein is CASSTQGAQGNQPQHF. V gene TRBV12-3 or TRBV12-4 combines with J gene TRBJ1-5; 8 nucleotides match TRBD1. The V gene end was trimmed by 5 bases and the J gene end by 2 bases; junction bases not matched to a gene: 8. The CDR3 length is 16 residues.